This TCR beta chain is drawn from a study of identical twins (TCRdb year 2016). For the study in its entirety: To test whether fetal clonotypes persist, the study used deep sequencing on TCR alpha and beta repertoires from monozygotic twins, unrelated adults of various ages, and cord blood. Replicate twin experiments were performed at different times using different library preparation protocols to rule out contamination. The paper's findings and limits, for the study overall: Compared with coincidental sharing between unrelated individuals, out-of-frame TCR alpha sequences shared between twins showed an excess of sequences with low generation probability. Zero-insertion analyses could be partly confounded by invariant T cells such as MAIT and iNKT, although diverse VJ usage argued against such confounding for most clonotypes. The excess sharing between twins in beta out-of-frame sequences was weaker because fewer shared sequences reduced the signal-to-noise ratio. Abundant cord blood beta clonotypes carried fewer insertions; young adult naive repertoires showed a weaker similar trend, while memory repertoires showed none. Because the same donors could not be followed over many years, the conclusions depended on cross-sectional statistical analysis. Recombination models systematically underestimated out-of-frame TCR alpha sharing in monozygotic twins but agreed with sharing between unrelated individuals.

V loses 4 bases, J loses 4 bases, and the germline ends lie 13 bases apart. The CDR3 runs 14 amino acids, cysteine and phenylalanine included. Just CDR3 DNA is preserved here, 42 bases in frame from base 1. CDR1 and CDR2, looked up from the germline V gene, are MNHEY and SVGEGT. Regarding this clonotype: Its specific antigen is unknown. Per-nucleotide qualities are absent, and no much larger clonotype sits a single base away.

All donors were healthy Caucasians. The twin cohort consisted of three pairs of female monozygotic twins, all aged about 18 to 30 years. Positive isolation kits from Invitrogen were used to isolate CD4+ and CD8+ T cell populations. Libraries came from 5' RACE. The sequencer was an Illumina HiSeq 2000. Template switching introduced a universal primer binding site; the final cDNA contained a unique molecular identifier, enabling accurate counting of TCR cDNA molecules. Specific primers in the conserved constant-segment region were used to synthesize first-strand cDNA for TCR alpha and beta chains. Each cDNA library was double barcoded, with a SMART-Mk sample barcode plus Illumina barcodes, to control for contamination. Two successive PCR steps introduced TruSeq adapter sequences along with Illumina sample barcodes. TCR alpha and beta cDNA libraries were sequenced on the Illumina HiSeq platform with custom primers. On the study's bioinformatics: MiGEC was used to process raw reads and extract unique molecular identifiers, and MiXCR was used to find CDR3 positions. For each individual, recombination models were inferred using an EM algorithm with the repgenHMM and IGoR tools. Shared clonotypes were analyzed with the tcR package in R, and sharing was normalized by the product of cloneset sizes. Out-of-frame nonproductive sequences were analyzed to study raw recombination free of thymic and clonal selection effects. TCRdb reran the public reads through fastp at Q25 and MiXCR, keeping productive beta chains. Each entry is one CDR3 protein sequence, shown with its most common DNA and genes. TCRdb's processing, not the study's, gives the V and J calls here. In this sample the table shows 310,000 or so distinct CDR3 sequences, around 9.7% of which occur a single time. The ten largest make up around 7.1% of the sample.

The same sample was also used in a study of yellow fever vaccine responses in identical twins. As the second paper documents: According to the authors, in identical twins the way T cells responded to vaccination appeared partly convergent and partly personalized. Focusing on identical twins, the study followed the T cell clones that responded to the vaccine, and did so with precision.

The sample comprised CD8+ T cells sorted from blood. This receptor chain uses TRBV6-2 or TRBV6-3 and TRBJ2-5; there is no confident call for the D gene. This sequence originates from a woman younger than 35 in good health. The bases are TGTGCCAGCAGTTTTTCACTTTCGGGAGAGACCCAGTACTTC. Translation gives CASSFSLSGETQYF.